This T cell receptor beta chain was profiled in a study of blood T cell repertoires in COVID-19. Original methodology: Reference gene primer amplification gave nucleated cell count estimates. This table comes from immunoSEQ multiplex PCR, and its TCRdb copy is limited to in-frame clones, with some not included. Clone size and V and J calls were adopted from that table, with D and trimming inferred from the DNA. The sample has a few hundred thousand clones; 70% to 90% are singletons. Individuals aged roughly 18 to 95 years were recruited from around 22 US areas. Participants' reported clinical history set cohort assignment. The CDR3 length is 14 residues. The V end was cut by 4 bases, the J end by 7 bases, with 15 bases between. Germline V gene lookup returns CDR1 SNHLY and CDR2 FYNNEI.

The chain carries TRBV2 and TRBJ2-3, with no clear D. This sequence originates from a woman between 40 and 50 years old with acute COVID-19. What was sequenced was PBMCs or T cells enriched from blood (not recorded which). CDR3 loop: CASSGLESENTQYF. The DNA for the CDR3 is TGTGCCAGCAGTGGGCTAGAATCCGAAAATACGCAGTATTTT.